This T cell receptor (beta chain) is from a study of control samples from healthy donors and cancer patients. The method was immunoSEQ multiplex PCR; TCRdb's version includes in-frame clones alone and lacks a portion of them. The sample contains around 110,000 clones, more than 85% of which appear only once. This clone has more than one count but fewer than ten. This CDR3 is 15 amino acids long. Germline V gives CDR1 MRHNA, CDR2 SNTAGT. Losses at the gene ends were 3 bases for V and 3 bases for J; bases not matched to a gene: 6. Sequenced: blood. The chain uses TRBV6-4 and TRBJ2-3; 7 nucleotides agree with TRBD2. This TCR was recovered from a man between 25 and 39 years old in good health. The DNA of the CDR3 is TGTGCCAGCAGTGAAGCGGGGTCGGGGACAGATACGCAGTATTTT. Its translation: CASSEAGSGTDTQYF.